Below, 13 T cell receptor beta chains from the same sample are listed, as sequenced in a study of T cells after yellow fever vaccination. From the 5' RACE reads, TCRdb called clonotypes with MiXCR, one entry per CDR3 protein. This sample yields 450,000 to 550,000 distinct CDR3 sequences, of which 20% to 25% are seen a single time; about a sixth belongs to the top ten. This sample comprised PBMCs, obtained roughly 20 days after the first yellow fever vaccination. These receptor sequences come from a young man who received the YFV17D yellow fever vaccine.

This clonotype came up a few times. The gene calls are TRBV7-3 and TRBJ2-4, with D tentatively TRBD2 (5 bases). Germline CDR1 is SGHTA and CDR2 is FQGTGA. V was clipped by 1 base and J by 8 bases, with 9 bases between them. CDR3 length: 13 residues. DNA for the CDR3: TGTGCCAGCAGCTTAAGGCCCGGGGACATTCAGTACTTC. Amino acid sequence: CASSLRPGDIQYF.

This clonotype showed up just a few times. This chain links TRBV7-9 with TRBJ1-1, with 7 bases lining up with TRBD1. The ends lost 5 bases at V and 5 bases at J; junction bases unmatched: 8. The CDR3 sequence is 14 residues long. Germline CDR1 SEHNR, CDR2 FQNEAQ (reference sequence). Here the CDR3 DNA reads TGTGCCAGCAGCGACAGGGTACGAATGACTGAAGCTTTCTTT. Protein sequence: CASSDRVRMTEAFF.

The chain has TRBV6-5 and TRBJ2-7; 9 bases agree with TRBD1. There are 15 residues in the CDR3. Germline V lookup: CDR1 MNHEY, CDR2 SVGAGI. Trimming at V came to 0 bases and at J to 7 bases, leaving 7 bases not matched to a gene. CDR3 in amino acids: CASSYSLGQGREQYV. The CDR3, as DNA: TGTGCCAGCAGTTACTCGTTAGGACAGGGGCGTGAGCAGTACGTC.

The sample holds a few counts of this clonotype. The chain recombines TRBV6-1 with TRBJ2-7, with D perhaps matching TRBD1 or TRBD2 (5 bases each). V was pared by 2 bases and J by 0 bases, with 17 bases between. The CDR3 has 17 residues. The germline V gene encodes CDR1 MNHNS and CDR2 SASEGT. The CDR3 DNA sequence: TGTGCCAGCAGTGAAAGAGGAAGTGGGACGGACTCCTACGAGCAGTACTTC. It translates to CASSERGSGTDSYEQYF.

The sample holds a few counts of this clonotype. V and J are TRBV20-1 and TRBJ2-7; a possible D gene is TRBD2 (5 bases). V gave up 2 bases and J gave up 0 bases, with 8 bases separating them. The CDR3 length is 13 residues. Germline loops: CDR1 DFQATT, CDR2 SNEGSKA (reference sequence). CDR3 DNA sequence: TGCAGTGCTAGAAGCGGATTCTCCTACGAGCAGTACGTC. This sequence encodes CSARSGFSYEQYV.

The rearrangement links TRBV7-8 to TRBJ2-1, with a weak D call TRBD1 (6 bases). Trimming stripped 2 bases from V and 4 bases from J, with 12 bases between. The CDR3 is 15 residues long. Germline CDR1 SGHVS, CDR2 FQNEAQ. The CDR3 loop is CASSLPRQAYNEQFF. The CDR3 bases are TGTGCCAGCAGCTTACCCCGACAGGCTTACAATGAGCAGTTCTTC.

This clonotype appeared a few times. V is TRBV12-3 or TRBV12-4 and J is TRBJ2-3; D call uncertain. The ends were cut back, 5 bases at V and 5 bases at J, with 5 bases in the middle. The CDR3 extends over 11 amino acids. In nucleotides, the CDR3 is TGTGCCAGCAGTCAGAAAGATACGCAGTATTTT. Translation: CASSQKDTQYF.

CDR3 loop: CASSLKRDAIDTQYF. The CDR3 DNA reads as TGTGCCAGCAGCTTGAAGCGGGACGCGATAGATACGCAGTATTTT. The rearrangement joins TRBV5-4 to TRBJ2-3; TRBD2 matches at 7 bases. Per the germline V gene, CDR1 is SGHNT and CDR2 is YYREEE (reference sequence). The CDR3 is made up of 15 amino acids. The V segment lost 1 base and the J segment 5 bases; nucleotides outside the gene matches: 7.

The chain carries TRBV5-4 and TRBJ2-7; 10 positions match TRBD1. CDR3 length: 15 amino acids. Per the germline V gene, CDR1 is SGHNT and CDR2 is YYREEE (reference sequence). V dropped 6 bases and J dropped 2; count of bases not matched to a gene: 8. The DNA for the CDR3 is TGTGCCAGCACCTCCGGGACAGGGGTTCCCTACGAGCAGTACTTC. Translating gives CASTSGTGVPYEQYF.

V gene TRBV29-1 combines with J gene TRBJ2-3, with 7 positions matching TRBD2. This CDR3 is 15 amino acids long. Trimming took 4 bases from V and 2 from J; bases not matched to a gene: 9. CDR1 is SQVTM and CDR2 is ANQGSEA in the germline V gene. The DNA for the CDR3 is TGCAGCGTTGTATCATCCGGGACTACCACAGATACGCAGTATTTT. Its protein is CSVVSSGTTTDTQYF.

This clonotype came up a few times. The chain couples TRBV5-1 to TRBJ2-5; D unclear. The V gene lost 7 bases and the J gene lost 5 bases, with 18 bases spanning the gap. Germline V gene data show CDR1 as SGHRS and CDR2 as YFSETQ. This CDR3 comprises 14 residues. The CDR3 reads CASSRSPLKETQYF. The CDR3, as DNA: TGCGCCAGCTCTAGGTCTCCCTTAAAGGAGACCCAGTACTTC.

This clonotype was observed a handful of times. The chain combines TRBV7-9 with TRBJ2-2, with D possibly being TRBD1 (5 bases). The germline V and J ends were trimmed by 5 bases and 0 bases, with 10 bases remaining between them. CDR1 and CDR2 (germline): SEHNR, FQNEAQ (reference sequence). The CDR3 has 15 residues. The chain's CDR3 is CASSPRETNTGELFF. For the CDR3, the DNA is TGTGCCAGCAGCCCCAGGGAAACGAACACCGGGGAGCTGTTTTTT.

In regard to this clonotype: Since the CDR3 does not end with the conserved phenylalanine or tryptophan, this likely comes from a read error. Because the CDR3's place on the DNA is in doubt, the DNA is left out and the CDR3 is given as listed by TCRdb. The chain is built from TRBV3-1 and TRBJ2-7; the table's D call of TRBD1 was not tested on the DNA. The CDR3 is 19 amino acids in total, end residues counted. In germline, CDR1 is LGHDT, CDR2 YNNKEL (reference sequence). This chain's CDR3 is CASSQTSGGYGQYFGTLVY.